Listed below are T cell receptor beta chains from one sample, sequenced in a study of OX40 agonist ivuxolimab in advanced cancers. Measured with immunoSEQ multiplex PCR; TCRdb has only the in-frame clones, and not every one. The data show fewer than 35,000 clones, approximately 88% seen once. The sequencing here drew on CD4+ or CD8+ T cells sorted from blood, taken in a trial of the OX40 agonist ivuxolimab. The receptors were gathered from an adult with an advanced solid tumor such as melanoma, head and neck, liver or kidney cancer. CDR3s include the opening cysteine and the closing phenylalanine or tryptophan. The order of the fields is D gene, clone size, J gene, V gene, CDR3 protein, CDR3 DNA. The D gene is left open where the match is weak. Not every row has a clone size; where given, it reads once, few, many or a size class.

d_gene: -; abundance: -; j_gene: TRBJ1-2; v_gene: TRBV19; CDR3aa: CASSIQLLTTSYTF; CDR3nt: TGTGCCAGTAGTATACAGCTACTCACGACAAGCTACACCTTC
d_gene: -; abundance: -; j_gene: TRBJ2-1; v_gene: TRBV9; CDR3aa: CASSVAGAKSNEQFF; CDR3nt: TGTGCCAGCAGCGTAGCTGGGGCCAAATCCAATGAGCAGTTCTTC
d_gene: -; abundance: -; j_gene: TRBJ1-3; v_gene: TRBV19; CDR3aa: CASREPVSSGNTIYF; CDR3nt: TGTGCCAGTCGCGAACCAGTGAGCTCTGGAAACACCATATATTTT
d_gene: -; abundance: -; j_gene: TRBJ1-2; v_gene: TRBV14; CDR3aa: CASSPSSRNYGYTF; CDR3nt: TGTGCCAGCAGCCCATCCAGCCGTAACTATGGCTACACCTTC
d_gene: -; abundance: -; j_gene: TRBJ1-2; v_gene: TRBV29-1; CDR3aa: CSVESSGSNYGYTF; CDR3nt: TGCAGCGTTGAGAGTTCAGGGTCTAACTATGGCTACACCTTC
d_gene: TRBD2; abundance: -; j_gene: TRBJ2-3; v_gene: TRBV13; CDR3aa: CASSLDVLGRGEDTQYF; CDR3nt: TGTGCCAGCAGCTTAGACGTCCTAGGCCGGGGGGAAGATACGCAGTATTTT
d_gene: TRBD1; abundance: -; j_gene: TRBJ2-3; v_gene: TRBV6-4; CDR3aa: CASSPGQGSTDTQYF; CDR3nt: TGTGCCAGCAGCCCAGGACAGGGGAGCACAGATACGCAGTATTTT
d_gene: TRBD2; abundance: -; j_gene: TRBJ2-3; v_gene: TRBV10-1; CDR3aa: CASTLGTSGGDTQYF; CDR3nt: TGCGCCAGCACCCTCGGGACTAGCGGGGGAGATACGCAGTATTTT
d_gene: -; abundance: once; j_gene: TRBJ1-5; v_gene: TRBV28; CDR3aa: CASSFSEPQHF; CDR3nt: TGTGCCAGCAGTTTTAGCGAGCCCCAGCATTTT
d_gene: -; abundance: -; j_gene: TRBJ1-4; v_gene: TRBV28; CDR3aa: CASSRLDSSPNEKLFF; CDR3nt: TGTGCCAGCAGTCGTCTAGACAGTTCGCCTAATGAAAAACTGTTTTTT
d_gene: TRBD1; abundance: -; j_gene: TRBJ2-7; v_gene: TRBV10-3; CDR3aa: CAISDLDRVDYEQYF; CDR3nt: TGTGCCATCAGTGATCTGGACAGGGTCGACTACGAGCAGTACTTC
d_gene: TRBD2; abundance: once; j_gene: TRBJ2-7; v_gene: TRBV6-6; CDR3aa: CASSSGGEQYF; CDR3nt: TGTGCCAGCAGCTCGGGGGGGGAGCAGTACTTC
d_gene: -; abundance: -; j_gene: TRBJ1-3; v_gene: TRBV7-8; CDR3aa: CASSPGDSGNTIYF; CDR3nt: TGTGCCAGCAGCCCAGGGGACTCTGGAAACACCATATATTTT
d_gene: TRBD2; abundance: once; j_gene: TRBJ2-3; v_gene: TRBV10-1; CDR3aa: CASSETGRTQYF; CDR3nt: TGCGCCAGCAGTGAAACCGGGAGGACGCAGTATTTT
d_gene: -; abundance: -; j_gene: TRBJ2-5; v_gene: TRBV5-1; CDR3aa: CASSILDPQETQYF; CDR3nt: TGCGCCAGCAGCATTCTTGACCCCCAAGAGACCCAGTACTTC
d_gene: -; abundance: -; j_gene: TRBJ2-1; v_gene: TRBV27; CDR3aa: CASSLSEGYNEQFF; CDR3nt: TGTGCCAGCAGTTTAAGTGAGGGTTACAATGAGCAGTTCTTC
d_gene: -; abundance: -; j_gene: TRBJ1-2; v_gene: TRBV5-6; CDR3aa: CASSSSETGDLYGYTF; CDR3nt: TGTGCCAGCAGCTCCTCAGAGACCGGGGACCTTTATGGCTACACCTTC
d_gene: -; abundance: -; j_gene: TRBJ2-3; v_gene: TRBV5-5; CDR3aa: CASSLGESTDTQYF; CDR3nt: TGTGCCAGCAGCTTGGGGGAGAGCACAGATACGCAGTATTTT
d_gene: -; abundance: once; j_gene: TRBJ2-1; v_gene: TRBV6-5; CDR3aa: CASSLGIYNEQFF; CDR3nt: TGTGCCAGCAGTTTAGGCATCTACAATGAGCAGTTCTTC
d_gene: -; abundance: -; j_gene: TRBJ2-1; v_gene: TRBV28; CDR3aa: CASRLNRGAYNEQFF; CDR3nt: TGTGCCAGCAGACTTAATAGGGGGGCTTACAATGAGCAGTTCTTC
d_gene: TRBD2; abundance: -; j_gene: TRBJ2-1; v_gene: TRBV13; CDR3aa: CASAFSGGAVAYNEQFF; CDR3nt: TGTGCCAGCGCCTTTAGCGGGGGGGCCGTGGCCTACAATGAGCAGTTCTTC
d_gene: -; abundance: -; j_gene: TRBJ2-6; v_gene: TRBV7-6; CDR3aa: CASSLAVTVTSGANVLTF; CDR3nt: TGTGCCAGCAGCTTAGCAGTGACGGTCACCTCTGGGGCCAACGTCCTGACTTTC
d_gene: TRBD2; abundance: few; j_gene: TRBJ2-3; v_gene: TRBV6-5; CDR3aa: CASSYSTSGGSVTQYF; CDR3nt: TGTGCCAGCAGTTACTCAACTAGCGGGGGGTCCGTTACGCAGTATTTT
d_gene: -; abundance: -; j_gene: TRBJ2-7; v_gene: TRBV7-8; CDR3aa: CASSDITGSYEQYF; CDR3nt: TGTGCCAGCAGCGATATAACAGGGTCCTACGAGCAGTACTTC
d_gene: -; abundance: -; j_gene: TRBJ1-2; v_gene: TRBV7-3; CDR3aa: CASSQAGIGTF; CDR3nt: TGTGCCAGCAGCCAAGCCGGGATTGGGACCTTC
d_gene: -; abundance: -; j_gene: TRBJ1-2; v_gene: TRBV11-3; CDR3aa: CASSHEAGALGYTF; CDR3nt: TGTGCCAGCAGCCACGAAGCCGGGGCCTTGGGCTACACCTTC
d_gene: TRBD1; abundance: once; j_gene: TRBJ1-2; v_gene: TRBV29-1; CDR3aa: CSVLSMDRVEDGYTF; CDR3nt: TGCAGCGTTCTATCTATGGACAGGGTTGAGGATGGCTACACCTTC
d_gene: -; abundance: -; j_gene: TRBJ1-2; v_gene: TRBV4-3; CDR3aa: CASSQDRDGDYGYTF; CDR3nt: TGCGCCAGCAGCCAAGATCGGGACGGAGACTATGGCTACACCTTC
d_gene: -; abundance: once; j_gene: TRBJ2-7; v_gene: TRBV27; CDR3aa: CASSLDGTSLGYEQYF; CDR3nt: TGTGCCAGCAGTCTCGATGGGACTTCACTGGGGTACGAGCAGTACTTC
d_gene: TRBD1; abundance: -; j_gene: TRBJ2-7; v_gene: TRBV7-9; CDR3aa: CASSLGWGTGIFEQYF; CDR3nt: TGTGCCAGCAGCTTAGGGTGGGGGACAGGGATATTCGAGCAGTACTTC
d_gene: -; abundance: once; j_gene: TRBJ2-2; v_gene: TRBV7-6; CDR3aa: CASSLAGGMGLTGELFF; CDR3nt: TGTGCCAGCAGCTTAGCCGGGGGAATGGGGCTCACCGGGGAGCTGTTTTTT
d_gene: TRBD2; abundance: once; j_gene: TRBJ2-7; v_gene: TRBV19; CDR3aa: CARREGSYEQYF; CDR3nt: TGTGCCAGACGGGAGGGGAGTTACGAGCAGTACTTC
d_gene: TRBD1; abundance: -; j_gene: TRBJ1-5; v_gene: TRBV6-1; CDR3aa: CASSGGTGSQPQHF; CDR3nt: TGTGCCAGCAGTGGGGGGACAGGGTCTCAGCCCCAGCATTTT
d_gene: -; abundance: few; j_gene: TRBJ2-3; v_gene: TRBV9; CDR3aa: CASSVGSGYSTDTQYF; CDR3nt: TGTGCCAGCAGCGTAGGGTCGGGATATAGCACAGATACGCAGTATTTT
d_gene: TRBD1; abundance: once; j_gene: TRBJ2-2; v_gene: TRBV5-1; CDR3aa: CASSHGQGYTGELFF; CDR3nt: TGCGCCAGCAGCCACGGACAGGGCTACACCGGGGAGCTGTTTTTT
d_gene: -; abundance: -; j_gene: TRBJ2-2; v_gene: TRBV7-2; CDR3aa: CASSEIGELFF; CDR3nt: TGTGCCAGCAGTGAAATCGGGGAGCTGTTTTTT
d_gene: TRBD1; abundance: -; j_gene: TRBJ1-5; v_gene: TRBV6-1; CDR3aa: CASSEEVTGGQPQHF; CDR3nt: TGTGCCAGCAGTGAAGAAGTAACAGGGGGTCAGCCCCAGCATTTT
d_gene: TRBD1; abundance: -; j_gene: TRBJ1-2; v_gene: TRBV14; CDR3aa: CASSQALSGGNGYTF; CDR3nt: TGTGCCAGCAGCCAGGCCCTCTCAGGGGGGAATGGCTACACCTTC
d_gene: -; abundance: -; j_gene: TRBJ1-1; v_gene: TRBV10-3; CDR3aa: CAISEEAAGLYTEAFF; CDR3nt: TGTGCCATCAGTGAGGAGGCGGCGGGACTTTACACTGAAGCTTTCTTT
d_gene: -; abundance: once; j_gene: TRBJ2-5; v_gene: TRBV20-1; CDR3aa: CSARDGETQYF; CDR3nt: TGCAGTGCCCGGGACGGGGAGACCCAGTACTTC
d_gene: -; abundance: -; j_gene: TRBJ1-6; v_gene: TRBV9; CDR3aa: CASGIGTINSPLHF; CDR3nt: TGTGCCAGCGGGATTGGGACTATTAATTCACCCCTCCACTTT
d_gene: -; abundance: -; j_gene: TRBJ1-5; v_gene: TRBV9; CDR3aa: CASSVGEENQPQHF; CDR3nt: TGTGCCAGCAGCGTAGGCGAGGAGAATCAGCCCCAGCATTTT
d_gene: -; abundance: few; j_gene: TRBJ1-6; v_gene: TRBV7-8; CDR3aa: CASSSPGTLADSPLHF; CDR3nt: TGTGCCAGCAGCTCTCCAGGGACATTGGCGGATTCACCCCTCCACTTT
d_gene: -; abundance: -; j_gene: TRBJ1-5; v_gene: TRBV27; CDR3aa: CASSLYRDHQPQHF; CDR3nt: TGTGCCAGCTCCCTGTACAGGGACCATCAGCCCCAGCATTTT
d_gene: TRBD2; abundance: -; j_gene: TRBJ2-5; v_gene: TRBV2; CDR3aa: CASSLLAGTRETQYF; CDR3nt: TGTGCCAGCAGTCTACTAGCGGGGACTAGGGAGACCCAGTACTTC
d_gene: -; abundance: -; j_gene: TRBJ2-7; v_gene: TRBV5-1; CDR3aa: CASSLGYEQYF; CDR3nt: TGCGCCAGCAGCTTGGGTTACGAGCAGTACTTC
d_gene: -; abundance: -; j_gene: TRBJ1-5; v_gene: TRBV4-3; CDR3aa: CASSQVGNQPQHF; CDR3nt: TGCGCCAGCAGCCAGGTCGGCAATCAGCCCCAGCATTTT
d_gene: TRBD1; abundance: -; j_gene: TRBJ1-1; v_gene: TRBV4-1; CDR3aa: CASEEDRGTEAFF; CDR3nt: TGCGCCAGCGAAGAAGACAGGGGCACTGAAGCTTTCTTT